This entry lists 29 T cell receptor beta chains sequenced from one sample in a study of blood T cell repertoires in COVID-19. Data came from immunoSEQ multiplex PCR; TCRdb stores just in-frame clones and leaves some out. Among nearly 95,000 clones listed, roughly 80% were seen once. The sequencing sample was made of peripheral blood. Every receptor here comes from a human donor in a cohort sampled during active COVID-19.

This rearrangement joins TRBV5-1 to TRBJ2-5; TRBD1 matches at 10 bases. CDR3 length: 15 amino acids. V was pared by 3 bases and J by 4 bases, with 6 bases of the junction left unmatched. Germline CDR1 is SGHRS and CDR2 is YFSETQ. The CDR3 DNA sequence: TGCGCCAGCAGCTCCGGGACAGGGGTGACAGAGACCCAGTACTTC. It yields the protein CASSSGTGVTETQYF.

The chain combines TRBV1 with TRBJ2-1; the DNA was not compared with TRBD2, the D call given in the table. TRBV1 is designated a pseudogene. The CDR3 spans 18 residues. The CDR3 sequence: CTSSQEQLGLPTYNEQFF. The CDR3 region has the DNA TGCACCAGCAGCCAAGAACAACTGGGACTGCCTACCTACAATGAGCAGTTCTTC.

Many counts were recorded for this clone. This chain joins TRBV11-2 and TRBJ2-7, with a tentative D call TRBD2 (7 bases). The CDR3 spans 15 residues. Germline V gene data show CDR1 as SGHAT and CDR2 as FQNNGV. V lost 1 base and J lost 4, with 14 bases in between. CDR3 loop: CASSLAGRGGYEQYF. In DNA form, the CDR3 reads TGTGCCAGCAGCTTAGCGGGCAGGGGAGGGTACGAGCAGTACTTC.

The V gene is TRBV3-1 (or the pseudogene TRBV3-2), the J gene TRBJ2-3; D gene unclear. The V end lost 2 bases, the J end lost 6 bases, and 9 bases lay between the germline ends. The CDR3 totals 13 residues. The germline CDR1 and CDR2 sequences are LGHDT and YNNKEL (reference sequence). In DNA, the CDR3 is TGTGCCAGCAGCCAATTGCTAGACGATACGCAGTATTTT. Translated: CASSQLLDDTQYF.

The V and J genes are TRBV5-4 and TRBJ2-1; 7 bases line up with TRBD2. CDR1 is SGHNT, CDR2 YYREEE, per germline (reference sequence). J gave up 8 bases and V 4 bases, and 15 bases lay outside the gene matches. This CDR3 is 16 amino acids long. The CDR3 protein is CASSRGSGRAEDEQFF. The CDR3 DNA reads TGTGCCAGCAGCCGAGGGTCGGGGAGGGCCGAAGATGAGCAGTTCTTC.

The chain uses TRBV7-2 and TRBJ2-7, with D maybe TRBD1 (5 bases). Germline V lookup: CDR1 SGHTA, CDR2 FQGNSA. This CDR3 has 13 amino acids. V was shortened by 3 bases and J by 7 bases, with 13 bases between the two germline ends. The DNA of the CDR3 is TGTGCCAGCAGCTTCAAGGGGAAAGGGGAGCAGTACTTC. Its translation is CASSFKGKGEQYF.

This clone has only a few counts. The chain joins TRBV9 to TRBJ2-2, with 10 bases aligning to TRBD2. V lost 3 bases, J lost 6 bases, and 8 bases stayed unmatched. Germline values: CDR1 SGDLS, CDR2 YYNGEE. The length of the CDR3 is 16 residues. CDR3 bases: TGTGCCAGCAGCGGGGAGCGGGAGGGCCTAGCCGGGGAGCTGTTTTTT. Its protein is CASSGEREGLAGELFF.

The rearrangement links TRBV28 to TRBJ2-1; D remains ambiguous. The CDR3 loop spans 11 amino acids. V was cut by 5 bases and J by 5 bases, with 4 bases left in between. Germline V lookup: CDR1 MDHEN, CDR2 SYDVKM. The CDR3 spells CASSLDNEQFF. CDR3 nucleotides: TGTGCCAGCAGTCTAGACAATGAGCAGTTCTTC.

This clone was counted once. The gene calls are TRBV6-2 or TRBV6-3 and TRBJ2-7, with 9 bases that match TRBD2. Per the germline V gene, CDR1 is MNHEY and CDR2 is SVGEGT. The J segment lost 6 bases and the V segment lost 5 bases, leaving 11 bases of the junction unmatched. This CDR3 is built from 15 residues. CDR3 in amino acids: CASSHGLALRLEQYF. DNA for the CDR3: TGTGCCAGCAGTCATGGACTAGCGCTCCGTCTCGAGCAGTACTTC.

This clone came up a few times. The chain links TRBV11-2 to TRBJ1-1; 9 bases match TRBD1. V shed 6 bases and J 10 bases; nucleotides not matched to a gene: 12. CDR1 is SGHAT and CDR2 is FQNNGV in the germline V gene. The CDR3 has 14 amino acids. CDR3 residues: CASRSIQGAFGAFF. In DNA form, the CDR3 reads TGTGCCAGCAGATCTATACAGGGGGCATTTGGAGCTTTCTTT.

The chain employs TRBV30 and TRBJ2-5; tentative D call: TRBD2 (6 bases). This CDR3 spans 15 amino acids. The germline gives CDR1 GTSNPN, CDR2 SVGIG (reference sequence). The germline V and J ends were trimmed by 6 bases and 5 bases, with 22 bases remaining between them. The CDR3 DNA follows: TGTGCCTGTATACCGGAGGGCGTCGGGCTGGAGACCCAGTACTTC. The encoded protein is CACIPEGVGLETQYF.

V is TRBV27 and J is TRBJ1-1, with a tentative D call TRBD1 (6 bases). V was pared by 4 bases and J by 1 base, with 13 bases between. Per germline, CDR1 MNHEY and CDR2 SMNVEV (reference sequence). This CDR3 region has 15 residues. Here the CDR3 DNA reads TGTGCCAGCAGTTCCCGACAGGCAAGGAACACTGAAGCTTTCTTT. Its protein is CASSSRQARNTEAFF.

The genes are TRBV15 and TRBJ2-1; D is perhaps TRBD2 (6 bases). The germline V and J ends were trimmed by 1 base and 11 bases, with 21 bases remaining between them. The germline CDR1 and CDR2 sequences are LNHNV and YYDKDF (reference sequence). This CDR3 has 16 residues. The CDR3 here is CATSRVRGMGGLKQFF. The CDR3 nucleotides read TGTGCCACCAGCAGAGTAAGAGGGATGGGGGGTTTAAAGCAGTTCTTC.

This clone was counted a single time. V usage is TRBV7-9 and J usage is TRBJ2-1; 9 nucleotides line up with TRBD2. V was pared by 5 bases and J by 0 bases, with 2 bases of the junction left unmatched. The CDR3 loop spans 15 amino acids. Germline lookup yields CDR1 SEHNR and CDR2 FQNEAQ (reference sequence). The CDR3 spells CASSPAGGSYNEQFF. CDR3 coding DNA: TGTGCCAGCAGCCCAGCGGGAGGCTCCTACAATGAGCAGTTCTTC.

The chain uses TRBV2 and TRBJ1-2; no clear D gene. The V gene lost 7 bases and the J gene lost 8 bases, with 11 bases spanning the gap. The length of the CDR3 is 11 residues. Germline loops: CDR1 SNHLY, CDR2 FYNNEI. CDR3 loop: CASTPGLGYTF. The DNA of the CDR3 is TGTGCCAGCACCCCCGGGTTGGGCTACACCTTC.

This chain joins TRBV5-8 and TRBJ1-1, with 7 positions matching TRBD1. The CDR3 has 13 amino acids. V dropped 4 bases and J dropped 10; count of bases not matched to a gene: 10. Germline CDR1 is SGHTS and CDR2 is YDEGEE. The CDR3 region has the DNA TGTGCCAGCAGCATGACGACAGGGTCGCGAGCTTTCTTT. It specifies CASSMTTGSRAFF.

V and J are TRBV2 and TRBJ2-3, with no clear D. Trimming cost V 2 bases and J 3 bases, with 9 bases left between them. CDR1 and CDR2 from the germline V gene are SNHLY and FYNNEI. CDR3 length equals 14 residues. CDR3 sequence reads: CASSEMSITDTQYF. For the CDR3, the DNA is TGTGCCAGCAGTGAAATGAGCATTACAGATACGCAGTATTTT.

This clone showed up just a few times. The CDR3 here is CASSARLYGYTF. The DNA of the CDR3 is TGTGCCAGCAGCGCTAGACTCTATGGCTACACCTTC. This rearrangement joins TRBV28 to TRBJ1-2, with unresolved D. Trimming removed 6 bases from V and 4 bases from J, with 9 bases in between. CDR1 is MDHEN and CDR2 is SYDVKM in the germline V gene. This CDR3 region has 12 residues.

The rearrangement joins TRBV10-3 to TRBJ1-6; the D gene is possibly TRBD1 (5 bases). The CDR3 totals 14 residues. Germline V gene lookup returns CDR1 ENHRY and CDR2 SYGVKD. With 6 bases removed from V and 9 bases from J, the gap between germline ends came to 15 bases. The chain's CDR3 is CAIRGTGVGSPLHF. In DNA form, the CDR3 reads TGTGCCATCAGGGGAACAGGAGTAGGTTCACCCCTCCACTTT.

The CDR3 region has the DNA TGTGCCAGCAGCTACACCCTCGGGGGGACCACAGATACGCAGTATTTT. Its translation: CASSYTLGGTTDTQYF. This chain links TRBV7-9 with TRBJ2-3; the match to TRBD2 covers 7 bases. CDR1 is SEHNR, CDR2 FQNEAQ, per germline (reference sequence). CDR3 length: 16 amino acids. The V gene end was trimmed by 4 bases and the J gene end by 2 bases; junction bases not matched to a gene: 9.

The CDR3 protein is CASSQTGTYEQYF. The DNA for the CDR3 is TGTGCCAGCAGTCAGACAGGGACCTACGAGCAGTACTTC. This chain connects TRBV7-2 to TRBJ2-7; 7 nucleotides align to TRBD1. The CDR3 extends over 13 amino acids. Germline CDR1 is SGHTA and CDR2 is FQGNSA. V dropped 6 bases and J dropped 2; count of bases not matched to a gene: 4. The full variable domain, rest sourced from reference TRBV7-2 and TRBJ2-7, is GAGVSQSPSNKVTEKGKDVELRCDPISGHTALYWYRQSLGQGLEFLIYFQGNSAPDKSGLPSDRFSAERTGGSVSTLTIQRTQQEDSAVYLCASSQTGTYEQYFGPGTRLTVT.

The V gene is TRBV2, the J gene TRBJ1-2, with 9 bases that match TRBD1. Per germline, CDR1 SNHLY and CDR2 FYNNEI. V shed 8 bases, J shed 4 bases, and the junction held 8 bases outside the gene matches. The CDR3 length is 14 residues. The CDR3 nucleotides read TGTGCCAGCTTAAGGGACAGGGATCTCTATGGCTACACCTTC. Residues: CASLRDRDLYGYTF. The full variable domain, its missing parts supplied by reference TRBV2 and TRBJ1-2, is EPEVTQTPSHQVTQMGQEVILRCVPISNHLYFYWYRQILGQKVEFLVSFYNNEISEKSEIFDDQFSVERPDGSNFTLKIRSTKLEDSAMYFCASLRDRDLYGYTFGSGTRLTVV.

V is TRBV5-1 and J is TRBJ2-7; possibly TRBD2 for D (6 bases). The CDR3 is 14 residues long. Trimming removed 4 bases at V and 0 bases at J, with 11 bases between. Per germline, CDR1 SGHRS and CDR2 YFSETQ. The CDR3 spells CASSRDWSSYEQYF. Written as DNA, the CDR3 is TGCGCCAGCAGCAGGGACTGGAGCTCCTACGAGCAGTACTTC.

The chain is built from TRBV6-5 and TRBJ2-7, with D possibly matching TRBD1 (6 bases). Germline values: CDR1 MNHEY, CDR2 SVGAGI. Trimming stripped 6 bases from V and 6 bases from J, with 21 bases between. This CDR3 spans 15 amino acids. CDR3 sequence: CASSLTRARGSEQYF. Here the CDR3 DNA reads TGTGCCAGCAGCCTAACTCGGGCCAGGGGAAGCGAGCAGTACTTC.

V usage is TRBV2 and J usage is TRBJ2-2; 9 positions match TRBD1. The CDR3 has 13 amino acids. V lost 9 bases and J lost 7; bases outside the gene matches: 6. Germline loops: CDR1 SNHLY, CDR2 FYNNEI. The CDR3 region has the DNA TGTGCCAGTTCGTCGACAGGGGGCGGGGAGCTGTTTTTT. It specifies CASSSTGGGELFF.

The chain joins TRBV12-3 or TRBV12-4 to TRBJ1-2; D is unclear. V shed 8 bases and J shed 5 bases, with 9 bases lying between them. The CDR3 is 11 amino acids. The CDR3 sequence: CASGRGYGYTF. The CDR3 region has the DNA TGTGCCAGCGGTCGAGGGTATGGCTACACCTTC.

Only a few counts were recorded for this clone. The CDR3 DNA sequence: TGTGCCTGGAGTGTACCTGGGGCCATGCGTAACTATGGCTACACCTTC. This sequence encodes CAWSVPGAMRNYGYTF. The chain uses TRBV30 and TRBJ1-2; TRBD1 might be the D (5 bases). CDR1 and CDR2 (germline): GTSNPN, SVGIG (reference sequence). The V and J ends lost 0 bases and 1 base respectively, with 15 bases between them. CDR3 length equals 16 residues.

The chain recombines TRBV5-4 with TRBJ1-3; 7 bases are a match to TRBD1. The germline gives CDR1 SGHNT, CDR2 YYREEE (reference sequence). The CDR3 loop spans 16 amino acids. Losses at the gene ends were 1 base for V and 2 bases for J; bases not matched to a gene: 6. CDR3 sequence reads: CASSLRSTGAGNTIYF. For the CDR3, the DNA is TGTGCCAGCAGCTTGAGGTCTACAGGGGCTGGAAACACCATATATTTT. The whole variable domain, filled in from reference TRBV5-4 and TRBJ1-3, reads ETGVTQSPTHLIKTRGQQVTLRCSSQSGHNTVSWYQQALGQGPQFIFQYYREEENGRGNFPPRFSGLQFPNYSSELNVNALELDDSALYLCASSLRSTGAGNTIYFGEGSWLTVV.

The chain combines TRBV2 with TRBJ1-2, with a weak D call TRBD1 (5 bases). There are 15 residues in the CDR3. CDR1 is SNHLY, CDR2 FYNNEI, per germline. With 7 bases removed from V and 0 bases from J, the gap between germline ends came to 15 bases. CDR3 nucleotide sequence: TGTGCCAGCACCCCCCAGGGCAGCTCTAACTATGGCTACACCTTC. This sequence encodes CASTPQGSSNYGYTF.